This TCR beta chain was identified in a study of vaccination and CD4 T cells after COVID-19. In the study overall: PCR on nasal swabs identified SARS-CoV-2 in convalescent patients, of whom under ten were mild and one severe.

This clonotype has just a few counts. Its target is not known. Positive PCR dates spanned March to December 2020, predating US Alpha, Beta and Delta variants. The study's findings and limits: Median numbers of SARS-CoV-2-reactive clonotypes increased from approximately 21 to 40 (not a significant change).

TCRdb ran MiXCR on the PCR reads and lists one entry per CDR3 protein. The sample has roughly 25,000 distinct CDR3 sequences, under 60% seen once. There are 15 residues in the CDR3. Deletions cut 1 base from V and 6 bases from J, with 13 bases between. Germline CDR1 and CDR2: MNHNS and SASEGT. The clonotype comes from a human donor who had recovered from COVID-19. The sequenced sample was CD4+ T cells from blood, obtained before SARS-CoV-2 vaccination. This rearrangement joins TRBV6-1 to TRBJ2-1, with D possibly matching TRBD2 (5 bases). This chain's CDR3 is CASSEGGPTVNEQFF. In nucleotides, the CDR3 is TGTGCCAGCAGTGAAGGAGGGCCGACCGTCAATGAGCAGTTCTTC.